This TCR beta chain came from a study of identical twins. One entry per CDR3 protein, called by TCRdb with MiXCR from the 5' RACE reads. Of 520,000 or so distinct CDR3 sequences listed, 22% are singletons. V lost 3 bases, J lost 9 bases, and 5 bases stayed unmatched. CDR3 length equals 15 residues. The V gene's germline CDR1 is LNHDA and CDR2 SQIVND (reference sequence). These data also formed part of another study, on T cells expressing NK-cell markers. That report adds: Among four donors, these clonotypes also ranked first in the CD3+CD56-NKG2C+ fraction.

The source is a woman aged 18-29 years in good health. The sequencing sample was made of CD4+ T cells sorted from blood. The V gene is TRBV19, the J gene TRBJ2-1; 13 bases align to TRBD2. As DNA, the CDR3 is TGTGCCAGTAGTATTACTAGCGGGGGGGGTAGTGAGCAGTTCTTC. As protein: CASSITSGGGSEQFF.